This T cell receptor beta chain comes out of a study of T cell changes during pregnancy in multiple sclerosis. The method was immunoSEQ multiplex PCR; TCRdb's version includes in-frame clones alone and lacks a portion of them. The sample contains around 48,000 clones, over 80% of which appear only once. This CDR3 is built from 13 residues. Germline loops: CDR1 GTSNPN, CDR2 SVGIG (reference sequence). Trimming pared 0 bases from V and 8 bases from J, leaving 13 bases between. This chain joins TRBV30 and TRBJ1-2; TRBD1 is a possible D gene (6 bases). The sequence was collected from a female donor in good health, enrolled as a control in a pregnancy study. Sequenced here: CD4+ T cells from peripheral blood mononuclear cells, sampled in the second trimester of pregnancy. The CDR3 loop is CAWSVQGRSGYTF. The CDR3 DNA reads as TGTGCCTGGAGTGTACAGGGCCGTTCAGGCTACACCTTC.